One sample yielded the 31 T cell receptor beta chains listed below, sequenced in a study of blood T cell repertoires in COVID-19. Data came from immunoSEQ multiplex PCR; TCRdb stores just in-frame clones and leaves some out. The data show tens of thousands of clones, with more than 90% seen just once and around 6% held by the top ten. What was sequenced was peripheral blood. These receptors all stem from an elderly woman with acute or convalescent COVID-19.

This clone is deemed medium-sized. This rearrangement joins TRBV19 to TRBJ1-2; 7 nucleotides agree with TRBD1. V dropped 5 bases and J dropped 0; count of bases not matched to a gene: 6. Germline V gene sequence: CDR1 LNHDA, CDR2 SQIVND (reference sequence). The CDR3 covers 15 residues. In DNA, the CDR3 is TGTGCCAGTAGTCTTCGGACAGGAGCTAACTATGGCTACACCTTC. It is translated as CASSLRTGANYGYTF.

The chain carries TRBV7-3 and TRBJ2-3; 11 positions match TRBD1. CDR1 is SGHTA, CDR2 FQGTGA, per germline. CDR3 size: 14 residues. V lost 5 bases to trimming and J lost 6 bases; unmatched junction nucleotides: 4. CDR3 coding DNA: TGTGCCAGCAGCCGGACAGGGGGCAGCGATACGCAGTATTTT. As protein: CASSRTGGSDTQYF.

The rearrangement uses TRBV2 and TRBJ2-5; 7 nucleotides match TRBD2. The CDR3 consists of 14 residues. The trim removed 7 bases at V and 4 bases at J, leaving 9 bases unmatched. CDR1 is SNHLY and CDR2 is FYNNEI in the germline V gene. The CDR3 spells CASNKREAAETQYF. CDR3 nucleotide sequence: TGTGCCAGCAACAAACGGGAGGCGGCAGAGACCCAGTACTTC.

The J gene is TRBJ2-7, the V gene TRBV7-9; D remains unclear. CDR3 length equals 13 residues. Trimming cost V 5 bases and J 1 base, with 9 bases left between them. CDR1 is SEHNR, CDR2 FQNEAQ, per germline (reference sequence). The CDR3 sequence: CASSAPSSYEQYF. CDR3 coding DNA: TGTGCCAGCAGCGCCCCGAGTTCCTACGAGCAGTACTTC.

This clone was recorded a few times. The CDR3 region has the DNA TGTGCCAGCAGCTTCGACAGGGTCAACGGCTACACCTTC. It codes for CASSFDRVNGYTF. This chain joins TRBV5-4 and TRBJ1-2, with 7 bases identical to TRBD1. The CDR3 sequence is 13 residues long. The V gene's germline CDR1 is SGHNT and CDR2 YYREEE (reference sequence). Trimming at V came to 2 bases and at J to 8 bases, leaving 6 bases not matched to a gene.

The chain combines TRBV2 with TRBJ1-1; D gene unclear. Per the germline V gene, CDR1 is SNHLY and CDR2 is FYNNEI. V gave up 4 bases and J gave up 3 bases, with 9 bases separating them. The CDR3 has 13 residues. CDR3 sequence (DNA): TGTGCCAGCAGTGTGGGGAGGGACACTGAAGCTTTCTTT. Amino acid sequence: CASSVGRDTEAFF.

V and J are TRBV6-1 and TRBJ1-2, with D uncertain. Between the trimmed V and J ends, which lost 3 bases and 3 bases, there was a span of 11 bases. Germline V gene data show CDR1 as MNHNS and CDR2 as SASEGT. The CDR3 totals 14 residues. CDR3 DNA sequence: TGTGCCAGCAGTGACCCCGGGTTATACTATGGCTACACCTTC. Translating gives CASSDPGLYYGYTF.

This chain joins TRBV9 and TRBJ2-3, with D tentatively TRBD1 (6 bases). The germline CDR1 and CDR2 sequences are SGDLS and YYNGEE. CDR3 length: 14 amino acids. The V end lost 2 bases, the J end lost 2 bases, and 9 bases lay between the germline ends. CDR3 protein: CASSVQGFTDTQYF. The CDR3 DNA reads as TGTGCCAGCAGCGTTCAGGGGTTCACAGATACGCAGTATTTT.

CDR3 in amino acids: CASSALQGSISGNTIYF. In DNA, the CDR3 is TGTGCCAGCAGCGCTTTACAGGGCTCAATCTCTGGAAACACCATATATTTT. The chain links TRBV9 to TRBJ1-3; tentative D call: TRBD1 (6 bases). The length of the CDR3 is 17 residues. Germline-derived CDR1 and CDR2 are SGDLS and YYNGEE. Trimming took 3 bases from V and 0 from J, leaving 16 bases between them.

CDR3 residues: CASRGDRGRYGYTF. CDR3 bases: TGTGCCAGCAGGGGGGACAGGGGGAGATATGGCTACACCTTC. The V call is TRBV9, the J call TRBJ1-2; 11 bases align to TRBD1. The CDR3 totals 14 residues. Looked up from germline, CDR1 is SGDLS and CDR2 is YYNGEE. V shed 5 bases and J 5 bases; nucleotides not matched to a gene: 5.

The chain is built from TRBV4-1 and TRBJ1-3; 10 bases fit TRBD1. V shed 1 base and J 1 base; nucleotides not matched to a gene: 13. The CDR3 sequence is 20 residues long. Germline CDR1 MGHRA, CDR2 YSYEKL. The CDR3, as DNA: TGCGCCAGCAGCCAAGTCGCCGATGGGACAGGGGAATTGTCTGGAAACACCATATATTTT. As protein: CASSQVADGTGELSGNTIYF.

The chain's CDR3 is CASSQGLGSDTQYF. DNA of the CDR3: TGTGCCAGCAGCCAGGGACTAGGGTCAGATACGCAGTATTTT. The gene calls are TRBV3-1 (or the pseudogene TRBV3-2) and TRBJ2-3, with 8 bases aligning to TRBD2. CDR3 length: 14 amino acids. V trimming: 3 bases; J trimming: 4 bases; junction bases outside the gene matches: 3. CDR1 is LGHDT and CDR2 is YNNKEL in the germline V gene (reference sequence).

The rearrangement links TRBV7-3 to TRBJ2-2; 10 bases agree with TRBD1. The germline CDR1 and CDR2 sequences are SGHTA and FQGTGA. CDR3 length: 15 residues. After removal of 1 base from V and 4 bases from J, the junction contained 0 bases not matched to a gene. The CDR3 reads CASSLRDRGTGELFF. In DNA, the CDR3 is TGTGCCAGCAGCTTAAGGGACAGGGGCACCGGGGAGCTGTTTTTT.

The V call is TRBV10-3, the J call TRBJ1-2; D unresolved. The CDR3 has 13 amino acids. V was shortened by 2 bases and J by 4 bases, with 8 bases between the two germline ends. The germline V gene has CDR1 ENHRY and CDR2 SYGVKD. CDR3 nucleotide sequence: TGTGCCATCAGTGAGGCGGGAAGCTATGGCTACACCTTC. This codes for CAISEAGSYGYTF.

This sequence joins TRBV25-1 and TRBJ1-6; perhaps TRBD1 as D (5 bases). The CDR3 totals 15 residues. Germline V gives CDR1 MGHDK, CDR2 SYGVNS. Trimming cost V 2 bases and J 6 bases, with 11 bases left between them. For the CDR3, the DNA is TGTGCCAGCAGTGAAGTGGGCGGGGGTAATTCACCCCTCCACTTT. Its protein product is CASSEVGGGNSPLHF.

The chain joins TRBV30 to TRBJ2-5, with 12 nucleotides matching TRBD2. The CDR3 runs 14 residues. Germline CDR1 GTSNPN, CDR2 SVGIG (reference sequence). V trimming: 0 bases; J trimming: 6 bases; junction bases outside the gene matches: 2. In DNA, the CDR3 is TGTGCCTGGAGTGTACTAGCGGGGGGTCAGACCCAGTACTTC. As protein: CAWSVLAGGQTQYF.

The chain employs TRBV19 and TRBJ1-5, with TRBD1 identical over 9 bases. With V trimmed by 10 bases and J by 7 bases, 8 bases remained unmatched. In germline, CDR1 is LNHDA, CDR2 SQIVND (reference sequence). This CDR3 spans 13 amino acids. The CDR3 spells CATTRDRAQPQHF. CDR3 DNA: TGTGCCACAACTCGGGACAGGGCACAGCCCCAGCATTTT.

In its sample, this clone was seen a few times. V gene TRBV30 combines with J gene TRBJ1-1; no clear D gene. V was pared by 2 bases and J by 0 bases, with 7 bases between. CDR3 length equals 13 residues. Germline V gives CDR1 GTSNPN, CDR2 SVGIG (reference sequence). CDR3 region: CAWSHKMNTEAFF. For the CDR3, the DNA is TGTGCCTGGAGTCACAAGATGAACACTGAAGCTTTCTTT.

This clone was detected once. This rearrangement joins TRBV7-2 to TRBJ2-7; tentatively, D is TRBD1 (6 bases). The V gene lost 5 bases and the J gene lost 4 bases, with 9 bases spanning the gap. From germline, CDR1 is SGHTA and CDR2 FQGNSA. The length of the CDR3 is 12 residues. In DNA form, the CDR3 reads TGTGCCAGCAGCAAACAGGGTTACGAGCAGTACTTC. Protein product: CASSKQGYEQYF.

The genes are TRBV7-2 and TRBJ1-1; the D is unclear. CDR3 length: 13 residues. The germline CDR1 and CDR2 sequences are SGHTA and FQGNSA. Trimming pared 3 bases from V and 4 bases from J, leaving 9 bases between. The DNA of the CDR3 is TGTGCCAGCAGCTTCTCCGGGTTCACTGAAGCTTTCTTT. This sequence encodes CASSFSGFTEAFF.

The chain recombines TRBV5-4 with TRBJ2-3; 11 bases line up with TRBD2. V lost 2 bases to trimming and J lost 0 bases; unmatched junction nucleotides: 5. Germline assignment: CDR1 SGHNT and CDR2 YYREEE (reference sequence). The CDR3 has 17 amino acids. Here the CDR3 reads CASSFRLAGTSTDTQYF. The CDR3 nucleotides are TGTGCCAGCAGCTTCCGACTAGCGGGGACTAGCACAGATACGCAGTATTTT.

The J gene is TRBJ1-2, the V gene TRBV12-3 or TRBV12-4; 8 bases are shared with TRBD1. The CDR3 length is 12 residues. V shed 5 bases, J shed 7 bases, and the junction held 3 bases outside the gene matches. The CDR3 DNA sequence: TGTGCCAGCAGTCCCCAGGGGGCTGGCTACACCTTC. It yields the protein CASSPQGAGYTF.

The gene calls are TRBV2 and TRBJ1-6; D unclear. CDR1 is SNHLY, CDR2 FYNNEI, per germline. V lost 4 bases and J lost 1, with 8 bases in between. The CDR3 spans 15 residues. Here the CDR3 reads CASSVLPSYNSPLHF. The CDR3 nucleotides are TGTGCCAGCAGTGTTCTACCTTCCTATAATTCACCCCTCCACTTT.

CDR3 nucleotides: TGTGCCAGCAGTAGTACAGGGGGCGCTTCTAGTCAGCCCCAGCATTTT. Amino acid sequence: CASSSTGGASSQPQHF. J is TRBJ1-5 and V is TRBV2; 9 bases map to TRBD1. Per germline, CDR1 SNHLY and CDR2 FYNNEI. The V and J ends lost 5 bases and 6 bases, in that order; junction bases with no gene match: 11. The CDR3 runs 16 residues.

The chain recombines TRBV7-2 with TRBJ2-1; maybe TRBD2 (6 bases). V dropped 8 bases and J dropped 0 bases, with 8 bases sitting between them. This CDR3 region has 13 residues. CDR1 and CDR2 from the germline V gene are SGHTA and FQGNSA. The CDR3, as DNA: TGTGCCAGCGGGGGGAGCTCCTACAATGAGCAGTTCTTC. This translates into CASGGSSYNEQFF.

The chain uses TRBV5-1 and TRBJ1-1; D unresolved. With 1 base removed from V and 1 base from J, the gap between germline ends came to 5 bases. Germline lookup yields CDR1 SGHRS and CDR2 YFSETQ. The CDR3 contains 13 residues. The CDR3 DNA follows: TGCGCCAGCAGCTTGCAGGAGAACACTGAAGCTTTCTTT. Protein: CASSLQENTEAFF.

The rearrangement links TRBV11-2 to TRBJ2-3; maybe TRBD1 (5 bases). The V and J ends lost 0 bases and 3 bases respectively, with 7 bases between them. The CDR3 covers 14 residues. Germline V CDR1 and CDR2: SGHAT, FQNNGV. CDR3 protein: CASSLDRVTDTQYF. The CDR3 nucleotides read TGTGCCAGCAGCTTAGACAGGGTAACAGATACGCAGTATTTT.

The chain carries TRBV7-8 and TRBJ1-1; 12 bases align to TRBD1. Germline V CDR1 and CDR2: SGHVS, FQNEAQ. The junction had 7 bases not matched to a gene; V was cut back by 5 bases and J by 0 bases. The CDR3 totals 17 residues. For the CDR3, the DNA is TGTGCCAGCAGCGTCCGGGACAGGGGGCCCGTGAACACTGAAGCTTTCTTT. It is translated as CASSVRDRGPVNTEAFF. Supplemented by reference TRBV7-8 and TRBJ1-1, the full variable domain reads GAGVSQSPRYKVAKRGQDVALRCDPISGHVSLFWYQQALGQGPEFLTYFQNEAQLDKSGLPSDRFFAERPEGSVSTLKIQRTQQEDSAVYLCASSVRDRGPVNTEAFFGQGTRLTVV.

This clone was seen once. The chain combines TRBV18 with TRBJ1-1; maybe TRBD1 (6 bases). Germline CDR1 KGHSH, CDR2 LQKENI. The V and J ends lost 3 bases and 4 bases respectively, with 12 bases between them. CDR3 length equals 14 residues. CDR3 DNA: TGTGCCAGCTCACCGGGGAGGGGGATCACTGAAGCTTTCTTT. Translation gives CASSPGRGITEAFF.

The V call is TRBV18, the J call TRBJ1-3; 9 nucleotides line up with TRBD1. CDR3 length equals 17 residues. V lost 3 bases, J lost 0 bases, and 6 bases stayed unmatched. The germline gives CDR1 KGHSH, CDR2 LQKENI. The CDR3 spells CASSPLTGGYSGNTIYF. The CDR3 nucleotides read TGTGCCAGCTCACCCCTGACAGGGGGATACTCTGGAAACACCATATATTTT.

The CDR3 DNA sequence: TGTGCCTGGACGCCTAGCGGGGTACAGTTTGATACGCAGTATTTT. Residues: CAWTPSGVQFDTQYF. The chain employs TRBV30 and TRBJ2-3, with 9 bases fitting TRBD2. Per the germline V gene, CDR1 is GTSNPN and CDR2 is SVGIG (reference sequence). Trimming at V came to 4 bases and at J to 6 bases, leaving 11 bases not matched to a gene. CDR3 size: 15 residues. Looking up the rest from reference TRBV30 and TRBJ2-3 gives the full variable domain: SQTIHQWPATLVQPVGSPLSLECTVEGTSNPNLYWYRQAAGRGLQLLFYSVGIGQISSEVPQNLSASRPQDRQFILSSKKLLLSDSGFYLCAWTPSGVQFDTQYFGPGTRLTVL.